This is a list of T cell receptor beta chains from one sample in a study of cytomegalovirus exposure and HLA in healthy donors. Repertoires were generated with immunoSEQ multiplex PCR, while TCRdb's copy carries only in-frame clones and drops some. The table records about 150,000 clones, around 79% of them present only once. The sample taken for sequencing was PBMCs. These receptors all come from a man aged 18-30 years in good health and CMV-seronegative. The CDR3 runs from the conserved cysteine through the conserved F or W. The D gene is left open where the match is weak. Clone size appears in some rows only: once, few, many, or a class for an expanded clone.

d_gene	abundance	v_gene	j_gene	CDR3aa	CDR3nt
TRBD1	-	TRBV5-1	TRBJ1-1	CASSLGGGNTEAFF	TGCGCCAGCAGCTTGGGAGGGGGCAACACTGAAGCTTTCTTT
-	-	TRBV7-9	TRBJ2-5	CASTPLTGKETQYF	TGTGCCAGCACCCCGCTCACAGGGAAGGAGACCCAGTACTTC
TRBD2	-	TRBV5-6	TRBJ2-5	CASSWGLAGGIQETQYF	TGTGCCAGCAGCTGGGGACTAGCGGGGGGGATTCAAGAGACCCAGTACTTC
TRBD1	-	TRBV6-6	TRBJ2-5	CASNRRQGRETQYF	TGTGCCAGCAACCGACGACAGGGGCGAGAGACCCAGTACTTC
TRBD1	once	TRBV29-1	TRBJ2-7	CSVPGTGEAYEQYF	TGCAGCGTTCCCGGGACAGGGGAGGCCTACGAGCAGTACTTC
TRBD2	-	TRBV10-1	TRBJ2-5	CASSEPARGVGQETQYF	TGCGCCAGCAGTGAGCCCGCCCGGGGGGTAGGGCAAGAGACCCAGTACTTC
-	-	TRBV27	TRBJ1-2	CASMSGGYGYTF	TGTGCCAGCATGAGCGGAGGATATGGCTACACCTTC
-	-	TRBV5-4	TRBJ1-3	CASSLDPGQLNTIYF	TGTGCCAGCAGCCTGGACCCGGGACAACTAAACACCATATATTTT
-	-	TRBV21-1	TRBJ1-4	CASSITGTGEEKLFF	TGTGCCAGCAGCATCACCGGGACAGGGGAAGAAAAACTGTTTTTT
TRBD1	-	TRBV5-1	TRBJ1-1	CASSSGTGGTEAFF	TGCGCCAGCAGCTCCGGGACAGGGGGCACTGAAGCTTTCTTT
-	-	TRBV30	TRBJ1-2	CAWSANILGGYTF	TGTGCCTGGAGCGCGAACATACTAGGGGGCTACACCTTC
-	-	TRBV5-1	TRBJ2-3	CASSLQGTDTQYF	TGCGCCAGCAGCTTGCAGGGGACAGATACGCAGTATTTT
-	-	TRBV19	TRBJ1-2	CASATTGLYGYTF	TGTGCCAGCGCTACAACAGGGCTTTATGGCTACACCTTC
-	-	TRBV4-1	TRBJ2-6	CASTGGANGLTF	TGCGCCAGCACCGGAGGGGCCAACGGCCTGACTTTC
TRBD1	few	TRBV6-6	TRBJ2-3	CASSYTTGDTQYF	TGTGCCAGCAGTTACACGACAGGGGATACGCAGTATTTT
-	-	TRBV14	TRBJ1-4	CASSQLGLRGTNEKLFF	TGTGCCAGCAGCCAACTCGGCCTTAGGGGGACCAATGAAAAACTGTTTTTT
TRBD1	-	TRBV13	TRBJ2-7	CASSHRGFKVGEQYF	TGTGCCAGCAGCCACAGGGGTTTCAAAGTAGGCGAGCAGTACTTC
TRBD2	-	TRBV7-2	TRBJ2-7	CASSLTSGPSYEQYF	TGTGCCAGCAGCTTAACTAGCGGACCATCCTACGAGCAGTACTTC
TRBD1	-	TRBV19	TRBJ1-5	CASSIGTGYTQPQHF	TGTGCCAGTAGTATAGGGACAGGGTACACTCAGCCCCAGCATTTT
TRBD1	-	TRBV7-3	TRBJ1-2	CASSPTGGRGYTF	TGTGCCAGCAGCCCAACAGGGGGTCGGGGCTACACCTTC
-	once	TRBV10-1	TRBJ1-4	CASSGDYRDRSNEKLFF	TGCGCCAGCAGTGGGGATTACAGGGATCGGAGTAATGAAAAACTGTTTTTT
-	-	TRBV18	TRBJ2-3	CASSPMGGRTSTDTQYF	TGTGCCAGCTCACCGATGGGGGGACGGACTAGCACAGATACGCAGTATTTT
-	-	TRBV7-2	TRBJ1-2	CASSLGYAGYTF	TGTGCCAGCAGCCTCGGGTATGCCGGCTACACCTTC
TRBD1	-	TRBV5-1	TRBJ1-4	CASSLGPTGEGNEKLFF	TGCGCCAGCAGCTTGGGCCCCACAGGGGAAGGAAATGAAAAACTGTTTTTT
TRBD1	-	TRBV6-1	TRBJ1-1	CASSTPGQGGTEAFF	TGTGCCAGCAGTACGCCGGGACAGGGGGGCACTGAAGCTTTCTTT
TRBD1	-	TRBV7-9	TRBJ1-4	CASSSSTGRIGKLFF	TGTGCCAGCAGCTCCTCGACAGGGAGGATTGGAAAACTGTTTTTT
-	-	TRBV29-1	TRBJ2-3	CSLTTGTPTDTQYF	TGCAGCTTAACTACCGGGACTCCGACAGATACGCAGTATTTT
-	-	TRBV5-4	TRBJ1-3	CASSLQGSRNTIYF	TGTGCCAGCAGCTTGCAGGGGAGCAGAAACACCATATATTTT
-	few	TRBV5-1	TRBJ1-4	CASSEDSLATNEKLFF	TGCGCCAGCAGCGAAGACAGCCTTGCAACTAATGAAAAACTGTTTTTT